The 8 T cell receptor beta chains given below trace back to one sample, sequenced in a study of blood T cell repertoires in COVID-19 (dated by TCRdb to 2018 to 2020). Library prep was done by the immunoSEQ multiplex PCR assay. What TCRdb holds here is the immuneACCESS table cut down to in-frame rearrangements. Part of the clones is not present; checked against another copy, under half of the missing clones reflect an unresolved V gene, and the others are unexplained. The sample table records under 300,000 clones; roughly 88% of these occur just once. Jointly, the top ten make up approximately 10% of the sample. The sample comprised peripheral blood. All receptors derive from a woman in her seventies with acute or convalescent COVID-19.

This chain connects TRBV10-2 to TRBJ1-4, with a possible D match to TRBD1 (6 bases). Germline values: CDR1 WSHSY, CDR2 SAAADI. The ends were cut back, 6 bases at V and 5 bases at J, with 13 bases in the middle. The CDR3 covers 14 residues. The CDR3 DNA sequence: TGCGCCAGCAGGGAGACAGGTGGGAATGAAAAACTGTTTTTT. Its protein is CASRETGGNEKLFF.

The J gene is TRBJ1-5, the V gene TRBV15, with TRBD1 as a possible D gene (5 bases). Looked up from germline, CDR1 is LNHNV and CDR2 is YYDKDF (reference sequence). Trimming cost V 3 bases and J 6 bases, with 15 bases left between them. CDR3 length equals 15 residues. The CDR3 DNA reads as TGTGCCACCAGCAGGACCCGGCAGGGTGGTCAGCCCCAGCATTTT. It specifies CATSRTRQGGQPQHF.

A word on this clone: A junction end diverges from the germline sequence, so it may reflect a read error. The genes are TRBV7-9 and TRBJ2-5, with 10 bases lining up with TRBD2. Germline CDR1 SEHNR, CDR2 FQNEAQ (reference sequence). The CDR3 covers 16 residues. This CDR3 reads CASSLGTSGAQKTQYF. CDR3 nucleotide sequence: TGTGCCAGCAGCTTAGGAACTAGCGGGGCCCAAAAGACCCAGTACTTC.

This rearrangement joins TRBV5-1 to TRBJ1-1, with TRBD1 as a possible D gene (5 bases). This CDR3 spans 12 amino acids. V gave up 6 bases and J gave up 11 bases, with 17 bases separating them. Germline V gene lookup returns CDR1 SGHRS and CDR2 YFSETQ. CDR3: CASTLDRGRAFF. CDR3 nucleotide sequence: TGCGCCAGCACCCTTGACCGGGGGAGGGCTTTCTTT. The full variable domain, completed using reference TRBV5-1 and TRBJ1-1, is KAGVTQTPRYLIKTRGQQVTLSCSPISGHRSVSWYQQTPGQGLQFLFEYFSETQRNKGNFPGRFSGRQFSNSRSEMNVSTLELGDSALYLCASTLDRGRAFFGQGTRLTVV.

CDR3 sequence: CASSRRERYHTDTQYF. Here the CDR3 DNA reads TGTGCCAGCTCCCGACGAGAGCGGTACCACACAGATACGCAGTATTTT. The rearrangement uses TRBV6-9 and TRBJ2-3; the D gene is possibly TRBD2 (5 bases). This CDR3 is built from 16 residues. Germline values: CDR1 MNHGY, CDR2 SVAAGI. Between the trimmed V and J ends, which lost 8 bases and 2 bases, there was a span of 20 bases.

The DNA for the CDR3 is TGCGCCAGCAGCTTGGACCAGGCCAACTATGGCTACACCTTC. As protein: CASSLDQANYGYTF. The chain recombines TRBV5-1 with TRBJ1-2; D is uncertain. Germline V gene data show CDR1 as SGHRS and CDR2 as YFSETQ. The V and J ends lost 0 bases and 2 bases respectively, with 8 bases between them. The CDR3 totals 14 residues.

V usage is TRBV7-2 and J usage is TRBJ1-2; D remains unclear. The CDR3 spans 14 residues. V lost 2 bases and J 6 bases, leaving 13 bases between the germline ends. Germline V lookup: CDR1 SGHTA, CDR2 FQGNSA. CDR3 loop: CASSLHQISNGYTF. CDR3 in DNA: TGTGCCAGCAGCTTACATCAGATTTCGAATGGCTACACCTTC.

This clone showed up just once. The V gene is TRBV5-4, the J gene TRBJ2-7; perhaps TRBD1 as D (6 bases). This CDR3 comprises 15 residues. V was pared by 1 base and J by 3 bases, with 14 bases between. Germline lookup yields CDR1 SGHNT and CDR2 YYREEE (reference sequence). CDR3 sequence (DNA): TGTGCCAGCAGCTTGATACAGGGAACAAGCTACGAGCAGTACTTC. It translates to CASSLIQGTSYEQYF.